The rows below give T cell receptor beta chains drawn from one sample of a study of T cells after posttransplantation cyclophosphamide. Only in-frame clones appear in the TCRdb table, and some are missing; sequencing was by immunoSEQ multiplex PCR. The data list tens of thousands of clones, none observed once; less than 2.5% falls to the top ten. The sequencing sample was made of PBMCs. The receptor source for this set is a man between 35 and 55 years old in good health, CMV-negative, and a related stem cell transplant donor. Each CDR3 is given with its conserved first and last residue. A D gene is named only where the DNA matches it firmly. Size tells how often a clone was seen (once, few, many) or the class of an expanded clone, and some rows leave it out.

v_gene,abundance,j_gene,d_gene,CDR3nt,CDR3aa
TRBV7-8,many,TRBJ2-5,TRBD1,TGTGCCAGCAGCCCCTTAGGCCAGGGGGAAAAAGAGACCCAGTACTTC,CASSPLGQGEKETQYF
TRBV29-1,few,TRBJ2-2,TRBD2,TGCAGCGTCAAAAGCGGGGGGGCGGTGAAATCGGGGGAGCTGTTTTTT,CSVKSGGAVKSGELFF
TRBV5-6,many,TRBJ2-1,TRBD1,TGTGCCAGCAGCTCCCGGGACAGGGGACTTTTGGGCAATGAGCAGTTCTTC,CASSSRDRGLLGNEQFF
TRBV11-2,many,TRBJ2-5,-,TGTGCCAGCAGCTTAATGTGGTCGGGGGGACAACAAGAGACCCAGTACTTC,CASSLMWSGGQQETQYF
TRBV19,many,TRBJ1-2,TRBD1,TGTGCCAGTACCGACAGGGAACATGGCTACACCTTC,CASTDREHGYTF
TRBV6-4,many,TRBJ2-5,TRBD1,TGTGCCAGCAGTGACGAACAGGGGGGAAATCCCCGTCAAGAGACCCAGTACTTC,CASSDEQGGNPRQETQYF
TRBV5-1,-,TRBJ2-5,TRBD2,TGCGCCAGCTCATCCACAACTGCGAGCGGGAGAGTAGAGACCCAGTACTTC,CASSSTTASGRVETQYF
TRBV29-1,-,TRBJ2-5,-,TGCAGCGTCCCCCTTGTTGTCCAAGAGACCCAGTACTTC,CSVPLVVQETQYF
TRBV7-9,many,TRBJ2-3,-,TGTGCCATACACAGCGGAATCTCGACAGATACGCAGTATTTT,CAIHSGISTDTQYF
TRBV10-3,many,TRBJ2-2,TRBD2,TGTGCCATCAGTGATCGCGGGAGGGGAATGGCCGGGGAGCTGTTTTTT,CAISDRGRGMAGELFF
TRBV27,many,TRBJ1-2,TRBD1,TGTGCCAGCACTGGGACAGGGGATGGCTACACCTTC,CASTGTGDGYTF
TRBV18,many,TRBJ1-3,-,TGTGCCAGCTCACCACTTACAGGGTCAGATGGAAACACCATATATTTT,CASSPLTGSDGNTIYF
TRBV5-4,many,TRBJ1-1,TRBD1,TGTGCCAGCAGCGCAGGGGACAGGGTAAGTTCTGAAGCTTTCTTT,CASSAGDRVSSEAFF
TRBV18,few,TRBJ1-1,TRBD1,TGTGCCAGCTCACCACTGGGACAGGGGGCCGGAGGGGCAACTGAAGCTTTCTTT,CASSPLGQGAGGATEAFF
TRBV11-2,many,TRBJ1-1,TRBD1,TGTGCCAGCAGCTTAGTCGGGACAGGAGGCGACACTGAAGCTTTCTTT,CASSLVGTGGDTEAFF
TRBV12-5,many,TRBJ1-1,TRBD1,TGTGCTAGTGGTTTGAAGCAGGGGGTTAAGGCTGAAGCTTTCTTT,CASGLKQGVKAEAFF
TRBV2,many,TRBJ1-5,-,TGTGCCAGCAGTGAACAGGATAGCAATCAGCCCCAGCATTTT,CASSEQDSNQPQHF
TRBV7-2,many,TRBJ2-7,-,TGTGCCAGCAGCTTAGTTTGGCAGGGCACCTACGAGCAGTACTTC,CASSLVWQGTYEQYF
TRBV18,few,TRBJ2-5,TRBD2,TGTGCCAGCTCACCAGTCATAGCGGGGGGCATCCAAGAGACCCAGTACTTC,CASSPVIAGGIQETQYF
TRBV18,few,TRBJ2-1,TRBD2,TGTGCCAGCTCACCGGGGGTGAAAGCGGGAGCGGATGAGCAGTTCTTC,CASSPGVKAGADEQFF
TRBV10-3,many,TRBJ1-1,TRBD1,TGTGCCAGTTCGACAGGGGGGGATACTGAAGCTTTCTTT,CASSTGGDTEAFF
TRBV5-1,many,TRBJ2-6,TRBD1,TGCGCCAGCAGCCCCGACCAGGGGGCAATAGTCCTGACTTTC,CASSPDQGAIVLTF
TRBV5-1,many,TRBJ2-1,TRBD2,TGCGCCAGCAGCTTGGATCTAGCGGGGGTGTACAATGAGCAGTTCTTC,CASSLDLAGVYNEQFF
TRBV9,many,TRBJ1-1,-,TGTGCCAGCAGCGTAGGGGGAGGGGGGATAGCTTTCTTT,CASSVGGGGIAFF